This is a list of T cell receptor beta chains from one sample in a study of blood T cell repertoires in COVID-19. TCRdb's copy holds only in-frame clones and misses some; the assay was immunoSEQ multiplex PCR. The table has a few hundred thousand clones, approximately 89% seen once; the top ten hold roughly 13%. The source material was peripheral blood. The receptors here all came from a woman between 45 and 60 years old with COVID-19, enrolled during active disease. CDR3s include the opening cysteine and the closing phenylalanine or tryptophan. The order of the fields is D gene, clone size, J gene, V gene, CDR3 length, CDR3 DNA, CDR3 protein. A D gene is named only where the DNA matches it firmly. The size of a clone is reported for some rows only, either as once, few or many, or as a class for expanded clones.

NA few TRBJ2-1 TRBV7-2 16 TGTGCCAGCAGCTTATCGGGGAGGAGCTCCTACAATGAGCAGTTCTTC CASSLSGRSSYNEQFF
TRBD1 NA TRBJ1-2 TRBV4-1 14 TGCGCCAGCAGCCAGACCGGGACAGGTGCCCTATGTACCTTC CASSQTGTGALCTF
TRBD2 NA TRBJ2-7 TRBV28 14 TGTGCCAGCAGACCAGGACTAGCGGATTACGAGCAGTACTTC CASRPGLADYEQYF
NA NA TRBJ1-2 TRBV18 14 TGTGCCAGCTCACCGGCGGCGGTTAACTATGGCTACACCTTC CASSPAAVNYGYTF
NA NA TRBJ1-5 TRBV30 13 TGTGCCTGGAGTCAGGGAAGAAATCAGCCCCAGCATTTT CAWSQGRNQPQHF
TRBD1 NA TRBJ1-1 TRBV5-4 16 TGTGCCAGCAGCTGGGGGAACAGGGGGCGTAGCACTGAAGCTTTCTTT CASSWGNRGRSTEAFF
NA NA TRBJ2-3 TRBV11-3 16 TGTGCCAGCAGCTTGGGTCTGTGGGCGACACAAGATACGCAGTATTTT CASSLGLWATQDTQYF
TRBD1 NA TRBJ2-7 TRBV7-8 15 TGTGCCAGCAGTCCCCGGGGACAGGGAGAGAACGAGCAGTACTTC CASSPRGQGENEQYF
TRBD1 once TRBJ2-2 TRBV13 19 TGTGCCAGCAGCTCTAGCTCGGACAGGGGGCTTGGGGACACCGGGGAGCTGTTTTTT CASSSSSDRGLGDTGELFF
NA NA TRBJ1-5 TRBV5-4 13 TGTGCCAGCAGCTTTTGGGGGGACCAGCCCCAGCATTTT CASSFWGDQPQHF
NA NA TRBJ1-6 TRBV2 14 TGTGCCAGCAGTGAGTACAGGGCGCATTCACCCCTCCACTTT CASSEYRAHSPLHF
TRBD1 NA TRBJ1-1 TRBV2 14 TGTGCCAGCAGTAGTGACAGGGCGAACACTGAAGCTTTCTTT CASSSDRANTEAFF
TRBD1 NA TRBJ2-3 TRBV15 14 TGTGCCACCAGCACAGGGGGCTCAGGAGATACGCAGTATTTT CATSTGGSGDTQYF
NA NA TRBJ1-2 TRBV12-3/TRBV12-4 13 TGTGCCAGCAGTTTCGGGAAAAACTATGGCTACACCTTC CASSFGKNYGYTF
NA NA TRBJ1-1 TRBV13 14 TGTGCCAGCAGCATGACAGGTCGTAACACTGAAGCTTTCTTT CASSMTGRNTEAFF
NA NA TRBJ1-1 TRBV5-4 13 TGTGCCAGCAGCGCGGACAGGAACACTGAAGCTTTCTTT CASSADRNTEAFF
NA NA TRBJ2-1 TRBV10-3 13 TGTGCCATCAGTGATATCGTGTACAATGAGCAGTTCTTC CAISDIVYNEQFF
NA NA TRBJ1-3 TRBV21-1 16 TGTGCCAGCAGCGCGGGACAGCCATTCTCTGGAAACACCATATATTTT CASSAGQPFSGNTIYF
NA NA TRBJ1-4 TRBV19 16 TGTGCCAGTAGAGGTAGGACAGCTACAACTAATGAAAAACTGTTTTTT CASRGRTATTNEKLFF
TRBD1 NA TRBJ1-2 TRBV28 14 TGTGCCAGCAGTCGAACGGGACAGGGGTATGGCTACACCTTC CASSRTGQGYGYTF
NA NA TRBJ1-4 TRBV5-1 14 TGCGCCAGCAGCCAGAACCAGGGGTGGGAAAAACTGTTTTTT CASSQNQGWEKLFF
NA few TRBJ2-7 TRBV6-5 15 TGTGCCAGCAGTTACTCTCCAGGGGAATCCTACGAGCAGTACTTC CASSYSPGESYEQYF
NA once TRBJ1-3 TRBV21-1 17 TGTGCCAGCAGCATTAGGGCAGGGGGTTATTCAAGAAACACCATATATTTT CASSIRAGGYSRNTIYF
NA NA TRBJ2-7 TRBV25-1 14 TGTGCCAGCAGTGAATTCAGGTATTCCTACGAGCAGTACTTC CASSEFRYSYEQYF
NA NA TRBJ1-2 TRBV5-6 12 TGTGCCAGCAGCTTAAGCAACTATGGCTACACCTTC CASSLSNYGYTF
NA NA TRBJ2-3 TRBV7-9 15 TGTGCCAGCAGCTATGGGGCAGGGGACACAGATACGCAGTATTTT CASSYGAGDTDTQYF
NA NA TRBJ2-7 TRBV24-1 14 TGTGCCACCAGTGATCCTGAAGGGGGAACAGAGCAGTACTTC CATSDPEGGTEQYF
TRBD1 NA TRBJ2-7 TRBV11-2 13 TGTGCCACCGAATCGACAGGGGCCTACGAGCAGTACTTC CATESTGAYEQYF
NA NA TRBJ1-1 TRBV18 13 TGTGCCAGCTCACCCACGAACATAAAGGAAGCTTTCTTT CASSPTNIKEAFF
NA NA TRBJ1-2 TRBV9 16 TGTGCCAGCAGCGCGGACCCGACAGACCTAAACTATGGCTACACCTTC CASSADPTDLNYGYTF
NA NA TRBJ2-5 TRBV9 13 TGTGCCAGCAGCGTTTTGGCTCAAGAGACCCAGTACTTC CASSVLAQETQYF
NA NA TRBJ1-1 TRBV9 18 TGTGCCAGCAGCCCAGTCAGGCAGGGGCACGTGGGAACCATGGCGGCTTTCTTT CASSPVRQGHVGTMAAFF
NA NA TRBJ2-2 TRBV6-5 15 TGTGCCAGCGGCTTTGGGGGGTTGAACACCGGGGAGCTGTTTTTT CASGFGGLNTGELFF
NA NA TRBJ1-1 TRBV5-1 16 TGCGCCAGCAGCTTGGGAGCCGGAGCGGGGGACACTGAAGCTTTCTTT CASSLGAGAGDTEAFF
NA once TRBJ1-4 TRBV6-5 14 TGTGCCAGCAGGAGGACAGTCTTTAATGAAAAACTGTTTTTT CASRRTVFNEKLFF
TRBD2 NA TRBJ2-1 TRBV6-5 15 TGTGCCAGCAGTTACCTACCTAGCGGGGGAGAGAAGCAGTTCTTC CASSYLPSGGEKQFF
NA NA TRBJ2-2 TRBV11-1 12 TGTGCCAGCAGGCAGGGGATTGGGGAGCTGTTTTTT CASRQGIGELFF
NA NA TRBJ1-1 TRBV6-2/TRBV6-3 12 TGTGCCAGCAGCCGAATACAGGGTGAAGCTTTCTTT CASSRIQGEAFF
NA NA TRBJ1-2 TRBV24-1 14 TGTGCCACCACTTGGACAGCAGCCAACTATGGCTACACCTTC CATTWTAANYGYTF